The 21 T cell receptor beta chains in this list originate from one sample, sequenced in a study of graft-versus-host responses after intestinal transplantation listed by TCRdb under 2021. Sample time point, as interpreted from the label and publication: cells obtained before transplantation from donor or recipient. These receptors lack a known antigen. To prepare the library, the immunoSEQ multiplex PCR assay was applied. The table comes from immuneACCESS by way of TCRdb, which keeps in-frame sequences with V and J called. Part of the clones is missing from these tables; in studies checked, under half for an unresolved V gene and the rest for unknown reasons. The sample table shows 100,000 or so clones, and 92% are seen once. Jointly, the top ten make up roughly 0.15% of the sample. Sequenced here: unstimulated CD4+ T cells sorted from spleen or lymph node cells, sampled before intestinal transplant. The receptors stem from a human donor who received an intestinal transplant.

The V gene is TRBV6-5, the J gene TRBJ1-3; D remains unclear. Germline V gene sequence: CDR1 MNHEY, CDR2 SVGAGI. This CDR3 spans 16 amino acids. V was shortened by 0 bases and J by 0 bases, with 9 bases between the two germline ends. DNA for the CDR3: TGTGCCAGCAGTTACTCCGCGGGGAGCTCTGGAAACACCATATATTTT. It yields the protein CASSYSAGSSGNTIYF.

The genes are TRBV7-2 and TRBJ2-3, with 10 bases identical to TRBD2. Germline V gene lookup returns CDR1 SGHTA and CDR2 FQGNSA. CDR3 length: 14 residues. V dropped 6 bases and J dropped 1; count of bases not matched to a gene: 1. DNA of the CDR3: TGTGCCAGCAGGCTAGCGGGGGGCACAGATACGCAGTATTTT. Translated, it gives CASRLAGGTDTQYF.

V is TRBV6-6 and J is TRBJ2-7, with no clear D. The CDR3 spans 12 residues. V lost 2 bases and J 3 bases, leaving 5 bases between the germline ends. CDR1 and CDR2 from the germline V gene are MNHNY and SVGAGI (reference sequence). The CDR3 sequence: CASSYAIYEQYF. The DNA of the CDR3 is TGTGCCAGCAGTTACGCTATCTACGAGCAGTACTTC.

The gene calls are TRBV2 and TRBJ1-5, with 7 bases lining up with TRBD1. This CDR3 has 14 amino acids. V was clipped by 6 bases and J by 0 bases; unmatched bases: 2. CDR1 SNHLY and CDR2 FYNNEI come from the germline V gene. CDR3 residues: CASRGQYSNQPQHF. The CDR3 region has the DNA TGTGCCAGCAGGGGACAGTATAGCAATCAGCCCCAGCATTTT.

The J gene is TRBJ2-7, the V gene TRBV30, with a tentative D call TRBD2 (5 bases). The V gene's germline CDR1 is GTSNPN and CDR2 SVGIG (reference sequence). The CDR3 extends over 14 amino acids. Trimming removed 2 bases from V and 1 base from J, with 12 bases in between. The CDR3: CAWSLGVGSYEQYF. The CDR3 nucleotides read TGTGCCTGGAGTCTCGGGGTAGGTTCCTACGAGCAGTACTTC.

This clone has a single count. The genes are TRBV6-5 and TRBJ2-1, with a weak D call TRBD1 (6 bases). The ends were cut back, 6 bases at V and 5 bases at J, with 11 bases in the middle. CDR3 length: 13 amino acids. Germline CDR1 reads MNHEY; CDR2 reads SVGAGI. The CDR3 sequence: CASSGTNNNEQFF. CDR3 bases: TGTGCCAGCAGCGGGACAAACAACAATGAGCAGTTCTTC.

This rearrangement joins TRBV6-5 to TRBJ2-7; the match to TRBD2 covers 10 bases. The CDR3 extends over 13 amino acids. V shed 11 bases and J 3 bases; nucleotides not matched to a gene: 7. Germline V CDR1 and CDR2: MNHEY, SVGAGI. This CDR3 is CAASSGGIYEQYF. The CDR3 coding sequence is TGTGCCGCATCTAGCGGGGGTATCTACGAGCAGTACTTC.

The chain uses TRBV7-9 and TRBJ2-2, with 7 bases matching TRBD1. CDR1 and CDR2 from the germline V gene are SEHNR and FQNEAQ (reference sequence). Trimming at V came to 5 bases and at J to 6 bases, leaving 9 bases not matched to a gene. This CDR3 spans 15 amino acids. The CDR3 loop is CASSIQGFLAGELFF. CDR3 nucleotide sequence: TGTGCCAGCAGCATACAGGGGTTCCTTGCCGGGGAGCTGTTTTTT. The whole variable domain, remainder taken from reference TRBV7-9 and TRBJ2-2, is DTGVSQNPRHKITKRGQNVTFRCDPISEHNRLYWYRQTLGQGPEFLTYFQNEAQLEKSRLLSDRFSAERPKGSFSTLEIQRTEQGDSAMYLCASSIQGFLAGELFFGEGSRLTVL.

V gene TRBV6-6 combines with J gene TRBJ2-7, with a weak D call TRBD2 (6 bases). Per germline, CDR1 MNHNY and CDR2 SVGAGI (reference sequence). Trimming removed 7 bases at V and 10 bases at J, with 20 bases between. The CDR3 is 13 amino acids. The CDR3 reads CASNQGPGTLQYF. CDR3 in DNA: TGTGCCAGCAACCAGGGACCCGGGACTCTCCAGTACTTC.

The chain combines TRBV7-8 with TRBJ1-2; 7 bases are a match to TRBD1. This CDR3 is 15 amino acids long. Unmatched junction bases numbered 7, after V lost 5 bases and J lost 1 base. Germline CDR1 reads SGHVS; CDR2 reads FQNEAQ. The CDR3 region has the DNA TGTGCCAGCAGCCAGCCGACAGGGATTAACTATGGCTACACCTTC. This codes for CASSQPTGINYGYTF.

The CDR3 nucleotides are TGCGCCAGCAGCCGGGGACAGAACACCGGGGAGCTGTTTTTT. The encoded protein is CASSRGQNTGELFF. The chain is built from TRBV5-1 and TRBJ2-2, with D possibly TRBD1 on 6 matching bases. Per the germline V gene, CDR1 is SGHRS and CDR2 is YFSETQ. V was clipped by 4 bases and J by 1 base, with 8 bases between them. The CDR3 is 14 residues long.

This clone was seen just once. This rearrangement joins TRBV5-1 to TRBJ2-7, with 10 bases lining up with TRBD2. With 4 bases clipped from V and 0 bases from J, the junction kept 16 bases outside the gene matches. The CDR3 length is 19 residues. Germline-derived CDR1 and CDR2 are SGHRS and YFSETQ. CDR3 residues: CASSNTGGGLAALSYEQYF. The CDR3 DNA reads TGCGCCAGCAGCAATACAGGGGGAGGACTAGCGGCACTCTCCTACGAGCAGTACTTC.

The CDR3 nucleotides read TGTGCCAGCGAGAGGGGAGGGGCTGAGTCCTACGAGCAGTACTTC. Its translation: CASERGGAESYEQYF. This chain uses TRBV6-1 with TRBJ2-7; 7 bases line up with TRBD2. Per germline, CDR1 MNHNS and CDR2 SASEGT. The V and J ends lost 8 bases and 1 base, in that order; junction bases with no gene match: 11. The CDR3 length is 15 residues.

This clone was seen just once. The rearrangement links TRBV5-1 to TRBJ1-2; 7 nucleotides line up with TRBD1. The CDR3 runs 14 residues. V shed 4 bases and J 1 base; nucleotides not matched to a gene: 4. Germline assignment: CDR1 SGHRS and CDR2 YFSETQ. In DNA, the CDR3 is TGCGCCAGCAGCATGACAGGGCGTAACTATGGCTACACCTTC. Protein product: CASSMTGRNYGYTF.

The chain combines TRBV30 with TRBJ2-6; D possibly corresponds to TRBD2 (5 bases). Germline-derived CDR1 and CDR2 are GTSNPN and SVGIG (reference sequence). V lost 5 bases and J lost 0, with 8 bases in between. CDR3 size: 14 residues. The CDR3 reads CAWSGGSGANVLTF. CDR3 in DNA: TGTGCCTGGTCAGGAGGCTCTGGGGCCAACGTCCTGACTTTC.

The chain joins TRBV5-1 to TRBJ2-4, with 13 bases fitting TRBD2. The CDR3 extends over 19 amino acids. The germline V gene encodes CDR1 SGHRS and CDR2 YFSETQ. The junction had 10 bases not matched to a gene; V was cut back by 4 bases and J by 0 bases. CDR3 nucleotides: TGCGCCAGCAGCGCGGGGACGGGACTAGCGGGACTAGCCAAAAACATTCAGTACTTC. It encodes CASSAGTGLAGLAKNIQYF.

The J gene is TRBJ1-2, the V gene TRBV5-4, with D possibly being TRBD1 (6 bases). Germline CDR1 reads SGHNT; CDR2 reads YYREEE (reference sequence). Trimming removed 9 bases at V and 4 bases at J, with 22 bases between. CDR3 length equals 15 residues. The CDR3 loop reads CATGGVGQQSYGYTF. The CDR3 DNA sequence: TGTGCCACCGGGGGGGTCGGACAGCAGTCCTATGGCTACACCTTC.

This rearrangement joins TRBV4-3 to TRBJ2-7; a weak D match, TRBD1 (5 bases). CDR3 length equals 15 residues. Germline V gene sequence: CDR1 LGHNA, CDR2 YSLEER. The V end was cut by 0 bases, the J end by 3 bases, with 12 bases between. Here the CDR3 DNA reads TGCGCCAGCAGCCAAGATGTGGCAGGGATCTACGAGCAGTACTTC. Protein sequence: CASSQDVAGIYEQYF.

This CDR3 reads CASSRDSGNQPQHF. The CDR3 coding sequence is TGTGCCAGCAGCAGGGACAGTGGCAATCAGCCCCAGCATTTT. V usage is TRBV7-2 and J usage is TRBJ1-5, with 7 bases fitting TRBD1. With 5 bases clipped from V and 2 bases from J, the junction kept 3 bases outside the gene matches. Germline loops: CDR1 SGHTA, CDR2 FQGNSA. The CDR3 covers 14 residues.

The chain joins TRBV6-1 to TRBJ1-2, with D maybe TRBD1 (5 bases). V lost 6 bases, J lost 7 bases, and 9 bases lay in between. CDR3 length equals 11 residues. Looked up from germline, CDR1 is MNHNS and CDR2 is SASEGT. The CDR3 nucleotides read TGTGCCAGCAGCGGAGGGGTTGGCTACACCTTC. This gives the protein CASSGGVGYTF.

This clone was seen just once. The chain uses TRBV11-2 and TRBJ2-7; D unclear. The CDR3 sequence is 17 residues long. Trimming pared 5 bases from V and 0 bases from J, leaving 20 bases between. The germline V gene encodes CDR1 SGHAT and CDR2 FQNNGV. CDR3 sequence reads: CASSAFLSPQSSYEQYF. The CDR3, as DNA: TGTGCCAGCAGCGCTTTCCTATCCCCCCAAAGCTCCTACGAGCAGTACTTC. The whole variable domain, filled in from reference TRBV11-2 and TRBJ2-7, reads EAGVAQSPRYKIIEKRQSVAFWCNPISGHATLYWYQQILGQGPKLLIQFQNNGVVDDSQLPKDRFSAERLKGVDSTLKIQPAKLEDSAVYLCASSAFLSPQSSYEQYFGPGTRLTVT.